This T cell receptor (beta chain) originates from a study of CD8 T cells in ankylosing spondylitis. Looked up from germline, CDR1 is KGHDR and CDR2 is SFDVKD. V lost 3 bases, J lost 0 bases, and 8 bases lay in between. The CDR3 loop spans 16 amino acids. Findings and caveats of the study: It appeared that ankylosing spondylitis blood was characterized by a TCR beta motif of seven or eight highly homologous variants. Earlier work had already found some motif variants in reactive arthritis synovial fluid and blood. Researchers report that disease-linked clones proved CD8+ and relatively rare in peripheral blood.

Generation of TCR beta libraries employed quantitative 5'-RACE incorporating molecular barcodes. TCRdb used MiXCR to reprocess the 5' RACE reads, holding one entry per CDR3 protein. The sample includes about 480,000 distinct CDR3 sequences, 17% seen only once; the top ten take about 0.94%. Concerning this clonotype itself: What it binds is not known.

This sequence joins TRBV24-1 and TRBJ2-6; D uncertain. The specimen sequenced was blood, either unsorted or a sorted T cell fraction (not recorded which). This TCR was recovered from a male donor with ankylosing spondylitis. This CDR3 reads CATSDPLASGANVLTF. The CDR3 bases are TGTGCCACCAGTGATCCCCTTGCCTCTGGGGCCAACGTCCTGACTTTC.